This T cell receptor (beta chain) was profiled in a study of blood T cell repertoires in COVID-19. Study-level information: From T cells, B-cell-depleted T cells, or PBMCs came the material, which was cDNA or gDNA.

TCRdb's table, derived via immunoSEQ multiplex PCR, lists solely in-frame clones and lacks some. The table includes around 50,000 clones, about 90% detected once. The CDR3 runs 13 residues. Looked up from germline, CDR1 is GTSNPN and CDR2 is SVGIG (reference sequence). Trimming cost V 2 bases and J 5 bases, with 12 bases left between them. The sequence was collected from a man aged 65 to 85 with active COVID-19. The chain couples TRBV30 to TRBJ2-5; TRBD1 might be the D (5 bases). Sequences were obtained from peripheral blood. Here the CDR3 reads CAWSKGLAETQYF. As DNA, the CDR3 is TGTGCCTGGAGTAAGGGGCTTGCCGAGACCCAGTACTTC.